This T cell receptor beta chain was identified during a study of blood T cell repertoires in COVID-19. Study at large: Acute and convalescent COVID-19 specimens originated in the United States, Italy and Spain. PBMCs, B-cell-depleted T cells, or T cells provided the cDNA or gDNA that made up the material.

Turning to this clone: The junction differs from germline at one of its ends, possibly a read error.

Everyone who took part was roughly 18 to 89 years old, and they came from over 20 US areas. Germline V CDR1 and CDR2: LNHDA, SQIVND (reference sequence). The CDR3 has 13 amino acids. Assay used: immunoSEQ multiplex PCR; TCRdb lists only in-frame clones, some missing. The sample shows 300,000 to 350,000 clones, over 70% of them seen only once. The chain combines TRBV19 with TRBJ2-1; 8 nucleotides line up with TRBD2. Sequencing was done on a sample of PBMCs or T cells enriched from blood (not recorded which). This clonotype was obtained from a man younger than 45 who had recovered from COVID-19. The CDR3 loop is CASSTGLANGQFF. The CDR3 nucleotides read TGTGCCAGTAGTACCGGACTAGCTAATGGGCAGTTCTTC.